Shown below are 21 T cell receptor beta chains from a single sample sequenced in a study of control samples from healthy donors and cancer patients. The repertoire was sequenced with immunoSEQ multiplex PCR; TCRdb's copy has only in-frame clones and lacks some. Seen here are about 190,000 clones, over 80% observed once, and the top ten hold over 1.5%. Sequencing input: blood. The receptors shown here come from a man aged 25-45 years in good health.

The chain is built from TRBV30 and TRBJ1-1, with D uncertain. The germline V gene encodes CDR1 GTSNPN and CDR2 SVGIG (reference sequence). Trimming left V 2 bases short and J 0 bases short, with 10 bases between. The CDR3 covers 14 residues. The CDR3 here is CAWSPGPMNTEAFF. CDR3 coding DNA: TGTGCCTGGAGTCCGGGCCCCATGAACACTGAAGCTTTCTTT.

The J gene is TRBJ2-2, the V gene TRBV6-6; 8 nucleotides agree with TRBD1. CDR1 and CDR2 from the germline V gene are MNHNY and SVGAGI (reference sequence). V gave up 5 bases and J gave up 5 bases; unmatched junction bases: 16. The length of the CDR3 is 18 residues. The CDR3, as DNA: TGTGCCAGCAGTCCTCGATTGGGAGTGACAGGGGATACCGGGGAGCTGTTTTTT. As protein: CASSPRLGVTGDTGELFF.

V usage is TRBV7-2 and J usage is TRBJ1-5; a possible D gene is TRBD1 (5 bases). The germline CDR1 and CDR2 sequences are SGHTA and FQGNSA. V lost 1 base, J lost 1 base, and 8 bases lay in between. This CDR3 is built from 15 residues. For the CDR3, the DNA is TGTGCCAGCAGCTTAGGGACATTAAGCAATCAGCCCCAGCATTTT. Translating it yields CASSLGTLSNQPQHF.

CDR3 in amino acids: CATSRETGSGYTF. CDR3 DNA sequence: TGTGCCACCAGCAGAGAGACAGGGTCTGGCTACACCTTC. The chain is built from TRBV15 and TRBJ1-2; 7 nucleotides match TRBD1. The CDR3 sequence is 13 residues long. Germline assignment: CDR1 LNHNV and CDR2 YYDKDF (reference sequence). The V gene end was trimmed by 0 bases and the J gene end by 7 bases; junction bases not matched to a gene: 2.

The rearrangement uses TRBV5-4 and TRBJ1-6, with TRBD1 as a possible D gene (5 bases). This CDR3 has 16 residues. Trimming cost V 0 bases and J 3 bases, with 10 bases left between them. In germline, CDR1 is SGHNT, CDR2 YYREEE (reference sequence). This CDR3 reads CASSLAGKGYNSPLHF. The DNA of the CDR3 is TGTGCCAGCAGCTTGGCAGGGAAAGGCTATAATTCACCCCTCCACTTT. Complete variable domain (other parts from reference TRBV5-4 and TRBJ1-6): ETGVTQSPTHLIKTRGQQVTLRCSSQSGHNTVSWYQQALGQGPQFIFQYYREEENGRGNFPPRFSGLQFPNYSSELNVNALELDDSALYLCASSLAGKGYNSPLHFGNGTRLTVT.

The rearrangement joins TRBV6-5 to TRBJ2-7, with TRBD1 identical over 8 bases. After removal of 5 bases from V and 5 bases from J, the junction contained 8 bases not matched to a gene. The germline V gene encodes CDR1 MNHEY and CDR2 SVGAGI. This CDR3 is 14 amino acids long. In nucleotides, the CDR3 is TGTGCCAGCAGTAACCGGGACAGGTACCACGAGCAGTACTTC. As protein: CASSNRDRYHEQYF.

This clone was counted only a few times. The CDR3 here is CASSQAGYNQPQHF. DNA for the CDR3: TGTGCCAGCAGCCAAGCAGGGTACAATCAGCCCCAGCATTTT. This chain uses TRBV3-1 (or the pseudogene TRBV3-2) with TRBJ1-5; TRBD1 is a possible D gene (5 bases). Germline V lookup: CDR1 LGHDT, CDR2 YNNKEL (reference sequence). V was cut by 1 base and J by 3 bases, with 7 bases left in between. The length of the CDR3 is 14 residues.

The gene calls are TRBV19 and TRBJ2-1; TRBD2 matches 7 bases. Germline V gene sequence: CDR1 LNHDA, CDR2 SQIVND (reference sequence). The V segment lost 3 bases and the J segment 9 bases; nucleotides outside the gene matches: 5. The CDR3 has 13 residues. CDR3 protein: CASSIGGMAEQFF. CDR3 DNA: TGTGCCAGTAGTATCGGGGGGATGGCTGAGCAGTTCTTC. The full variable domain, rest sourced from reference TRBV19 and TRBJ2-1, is DGGITQSPKYLFRKEGQNVTLSCEQNLNHDAMYWYRQDPGQGLRLIYYSQIVNDFQKGDIAEGYSVSREKKESFPLTVTSAQKNPTAFYLCASSIGGMAEQFFGPGTRLTVL.

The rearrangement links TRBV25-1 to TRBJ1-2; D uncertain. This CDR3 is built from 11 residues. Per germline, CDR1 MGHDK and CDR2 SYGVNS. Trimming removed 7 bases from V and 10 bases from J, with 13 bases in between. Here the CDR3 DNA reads TGTGCCAGCACGCAGCCGGGGTCCTACACCTTC. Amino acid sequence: CASTQPGSYTF.

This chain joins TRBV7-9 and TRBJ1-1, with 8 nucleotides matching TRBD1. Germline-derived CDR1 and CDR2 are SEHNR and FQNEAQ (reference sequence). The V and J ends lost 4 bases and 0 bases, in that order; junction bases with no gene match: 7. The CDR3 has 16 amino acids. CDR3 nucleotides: TGTGCCAGCAGCTCCCGGGACAGGAGATTGAACACTGAAGCTTTCTTT. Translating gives CASSSRDRRLNTEAFF.

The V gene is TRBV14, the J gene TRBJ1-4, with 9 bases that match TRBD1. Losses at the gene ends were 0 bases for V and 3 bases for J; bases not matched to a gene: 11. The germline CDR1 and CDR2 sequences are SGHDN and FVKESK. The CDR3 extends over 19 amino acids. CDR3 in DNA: TGTGCCAGCAGCCAAGAAGTGGTGGGACAGGGCCTGCCTAATGAAAAACTGTTTTTT. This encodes CASSQEVVGQGLPNEKLFF.

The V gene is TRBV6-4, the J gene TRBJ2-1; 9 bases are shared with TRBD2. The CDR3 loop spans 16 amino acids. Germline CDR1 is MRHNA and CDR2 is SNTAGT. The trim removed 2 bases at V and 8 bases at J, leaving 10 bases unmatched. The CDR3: CASSDVPGLASDEQFF. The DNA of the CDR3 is TGTGCCAGCAGTGACGTCCCGGGACTAGCCTCGGATGAGCAGTTCTTC.

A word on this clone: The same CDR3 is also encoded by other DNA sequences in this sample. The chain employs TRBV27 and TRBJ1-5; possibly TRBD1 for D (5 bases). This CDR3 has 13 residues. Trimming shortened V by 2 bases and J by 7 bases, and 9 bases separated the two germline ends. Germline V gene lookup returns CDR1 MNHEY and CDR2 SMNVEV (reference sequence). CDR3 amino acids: CASSLGGGQPQHF. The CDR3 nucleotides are TGTGCCAGCAGTTTAGGGGGTGGGCAGCCCCAGCATTTT.

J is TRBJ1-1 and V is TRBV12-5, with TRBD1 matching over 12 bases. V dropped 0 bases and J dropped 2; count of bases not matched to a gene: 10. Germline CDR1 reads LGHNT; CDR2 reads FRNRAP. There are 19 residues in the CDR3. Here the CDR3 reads CASGLVPGQGAPRNTEAFF. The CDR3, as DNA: TGTGCTAGTGGTTTGGTACCGGGACAGGGGGCGCCGAGAAACACTGAAGCTTTCTTT. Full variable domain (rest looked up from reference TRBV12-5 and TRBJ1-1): DARVTQTPRHKVTEMGQEVTMRCQPILGHNTVFWYRQTMMQGLELLAYFRNRAPLDDSGMPKDRFSAEMPDATLATLKIQPSEPRDSAVYFCASGLVPGQGAPRNTEAFFGQGTRLTVV.

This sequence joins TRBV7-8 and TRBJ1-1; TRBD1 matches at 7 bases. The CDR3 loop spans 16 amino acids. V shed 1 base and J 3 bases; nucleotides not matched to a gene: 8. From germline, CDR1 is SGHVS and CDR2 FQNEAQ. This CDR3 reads CASSLEGAGGDTEAFF. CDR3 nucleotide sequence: TGTGCCAGCAGCTTAGAGGGGGCGGGAGGAGACACTGAAGCTTTCTTT.

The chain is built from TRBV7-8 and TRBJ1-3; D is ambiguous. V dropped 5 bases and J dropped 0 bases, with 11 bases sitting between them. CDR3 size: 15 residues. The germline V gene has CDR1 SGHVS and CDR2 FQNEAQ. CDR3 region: CASSLLSISGNTIYF. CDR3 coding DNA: TGTGCCAGCAGCCTCTTGAGTATCTCTGGAAACACCATATATTTT. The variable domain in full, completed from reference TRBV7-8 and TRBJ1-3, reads GAGVSQSPRYKVAKRGQDVALRCDPISGHVSLFWYQQALGQGPEFLTYFQNEAQLDKSGLPSDRFFAERPEGSVSTLKIQRTQQEDSAVYLCASSLLSISGNTIYFGEGSWLTVV.

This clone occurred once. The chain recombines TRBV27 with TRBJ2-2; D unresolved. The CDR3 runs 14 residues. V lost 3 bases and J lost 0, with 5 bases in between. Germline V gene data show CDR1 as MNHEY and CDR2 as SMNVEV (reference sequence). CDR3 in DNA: TGTGCCAGCAGTTTGTCAGCGAACACCGGGGAGCTGTTTTTT. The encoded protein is CASSLSANTGELFF.

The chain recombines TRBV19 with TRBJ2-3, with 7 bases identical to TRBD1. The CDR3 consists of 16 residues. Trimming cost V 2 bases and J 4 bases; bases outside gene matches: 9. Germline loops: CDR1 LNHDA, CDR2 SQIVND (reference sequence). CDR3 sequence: CASSIKGQSASDTQYF. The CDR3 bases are TGTGCCAGTAGTATAAAGGGACAGTCCGCTTCAGATACGCAGTATTTT.

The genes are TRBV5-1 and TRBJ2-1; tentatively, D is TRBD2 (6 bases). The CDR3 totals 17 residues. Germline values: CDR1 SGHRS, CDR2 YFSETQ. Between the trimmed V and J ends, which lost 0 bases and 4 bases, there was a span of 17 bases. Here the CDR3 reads CASSLAEAGTRYNEQFF. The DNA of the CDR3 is TGCGCCAGCAGCTTGGCCGAGGCGGGGACCCGTTACAATGAGCAGTTCTTC. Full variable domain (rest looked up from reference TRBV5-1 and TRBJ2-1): KAGVTQTPRYLIKTRGQQVTLSCSPISGHRSVSWYQQTPGQGLQFLFEYFSETQRNKGNFPGRFSGRQFSNSRSEMNVSTLELGDSALYLCASSLAEAGTRYNEQFFGPGTRLTVL.

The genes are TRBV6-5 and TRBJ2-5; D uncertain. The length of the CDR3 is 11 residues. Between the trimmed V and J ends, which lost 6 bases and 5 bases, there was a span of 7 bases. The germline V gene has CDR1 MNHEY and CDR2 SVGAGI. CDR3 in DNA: TGTGCCAGCAGGATCGGGGAGACCCAGTACTTC. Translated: CASRIGETQYF.

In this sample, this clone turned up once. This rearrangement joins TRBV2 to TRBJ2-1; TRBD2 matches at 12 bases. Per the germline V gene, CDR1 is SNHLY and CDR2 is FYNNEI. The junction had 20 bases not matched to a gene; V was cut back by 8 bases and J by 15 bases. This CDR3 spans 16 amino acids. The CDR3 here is CASSPSGLAGGLNLFF. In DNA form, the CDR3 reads TGTGCCAGCTCCCCCTCGGGGCTAGCGGGGGGGCTTAACCTGTTCTTC.